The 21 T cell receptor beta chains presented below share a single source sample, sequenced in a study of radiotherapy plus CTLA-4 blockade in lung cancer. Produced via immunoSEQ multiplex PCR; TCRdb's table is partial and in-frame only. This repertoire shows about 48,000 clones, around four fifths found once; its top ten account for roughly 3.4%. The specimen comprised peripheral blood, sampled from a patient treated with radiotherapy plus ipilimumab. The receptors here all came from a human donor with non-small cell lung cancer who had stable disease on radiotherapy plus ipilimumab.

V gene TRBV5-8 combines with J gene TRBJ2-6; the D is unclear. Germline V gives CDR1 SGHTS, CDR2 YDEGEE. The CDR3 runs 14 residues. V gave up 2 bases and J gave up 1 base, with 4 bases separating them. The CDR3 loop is CASSFPSGANVLTF. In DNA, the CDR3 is TGTGCCAGCAGCTTTCCGTCTGGGGCCAACGTCCTGACTTTC.

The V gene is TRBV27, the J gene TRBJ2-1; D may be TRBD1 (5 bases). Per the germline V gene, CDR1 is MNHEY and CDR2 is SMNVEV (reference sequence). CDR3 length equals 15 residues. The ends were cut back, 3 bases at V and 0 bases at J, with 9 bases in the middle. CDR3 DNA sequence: TGTGCCAGCAGTTTTTCAGGGCCCTCCTACAATGAGCAGTTCTTC. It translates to CASSFSGPSYNEQFF.

CDR3 sequence reads: CASSPGTALYEQYF. The CDR3, as DNA: TGTGCCAGCAGCCCCGGGACAGCCCTTTACGAGCAGTACTTC. The gene calls are TRBV6-5 and TRBJ2-7; 7 bases fit TRBD1. J lost 4 bases, V lost 6 bases, and 9 bases had no gene match. Germline V CDR1 and CDR2: MNHEY, SVGAGI. The CDR3 has 14 amino acids.

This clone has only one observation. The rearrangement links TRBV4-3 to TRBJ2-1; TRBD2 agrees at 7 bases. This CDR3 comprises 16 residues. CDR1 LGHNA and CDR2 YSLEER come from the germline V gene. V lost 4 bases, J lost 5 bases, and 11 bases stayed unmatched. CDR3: CASSLEGGRVNNEQFF. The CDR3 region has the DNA TGCGCCAGCAGCCTAGAGGGAGGGAGGGTGAACAATGAGCAGTTCTTC.

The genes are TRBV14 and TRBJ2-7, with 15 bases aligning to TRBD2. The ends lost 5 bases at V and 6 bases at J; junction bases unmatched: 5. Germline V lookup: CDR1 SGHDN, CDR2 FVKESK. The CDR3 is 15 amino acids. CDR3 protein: CASSSSGLAGGEQYF. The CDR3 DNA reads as TGTGCCAGCAGCTCCTCGGGACTAGCGGGAGGCGAGCAGTACTTC.

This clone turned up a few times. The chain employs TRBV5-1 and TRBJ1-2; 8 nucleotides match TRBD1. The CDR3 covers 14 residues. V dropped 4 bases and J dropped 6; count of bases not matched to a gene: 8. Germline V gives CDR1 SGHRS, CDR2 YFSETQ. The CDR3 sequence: CASSPDRVVDGYTF. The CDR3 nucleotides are TGCGCCAGCAGCCCGGACAGGGTAGTCGATGGCTACACCTTC.

The CDR3 nucleotides are TGTGCCAGCAGCGTAGCCGACAGGGCAAACACCGGGGAGCTGTTTTTT. It translates to CASSVADRANTGELFF. The chain joins TRBV9 to TRBJ2-2; 7 nucleotides agree with TRBD1. V shed 0 bases and J 2 bases; nucleotides not matched to a gene: 4. This CDR3 is built from 16 residues. The germline V gene has CDR1 SGDLS and CDR2 YYNGEE.

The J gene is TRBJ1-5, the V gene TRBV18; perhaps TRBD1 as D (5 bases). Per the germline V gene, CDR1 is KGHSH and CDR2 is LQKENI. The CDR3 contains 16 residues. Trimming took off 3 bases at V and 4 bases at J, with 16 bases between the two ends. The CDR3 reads CASSPFQGGGNQPQHF. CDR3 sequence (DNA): TGTGCCAGCTCACCGTTTCAGGGTGGAGGGAATCAGCCCCAGCATTTT.

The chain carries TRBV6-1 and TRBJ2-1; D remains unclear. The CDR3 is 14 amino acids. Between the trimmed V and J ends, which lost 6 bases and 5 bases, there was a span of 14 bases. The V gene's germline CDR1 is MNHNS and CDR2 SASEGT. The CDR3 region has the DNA TGTGCCAGCAGCCAACCTACCCGGGACAATGAGCAGTTCTTC. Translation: CASSQPTRDNEQFF.

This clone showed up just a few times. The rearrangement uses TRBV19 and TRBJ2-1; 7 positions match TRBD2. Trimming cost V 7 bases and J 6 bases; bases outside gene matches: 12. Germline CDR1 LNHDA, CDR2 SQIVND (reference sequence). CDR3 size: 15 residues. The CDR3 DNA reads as TGTGCCAGTAAAGCGGGACTCCCTGGGGCCAATGAGCAGTTCTTC. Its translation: CASKAGLPGANEQFF.

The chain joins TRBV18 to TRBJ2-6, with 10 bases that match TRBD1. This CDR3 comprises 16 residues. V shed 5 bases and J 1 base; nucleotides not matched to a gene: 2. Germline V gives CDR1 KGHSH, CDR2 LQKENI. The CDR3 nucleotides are TGTGCCAGCTCAAAGGACAGGGGGTCTGGGGCCAACGTCCTGACTTTC. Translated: CASSKDRGSGANVLTF.

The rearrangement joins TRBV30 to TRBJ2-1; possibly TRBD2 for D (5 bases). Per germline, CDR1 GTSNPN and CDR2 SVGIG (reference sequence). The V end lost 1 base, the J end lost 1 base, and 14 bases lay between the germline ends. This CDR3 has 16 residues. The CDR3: CAWSALRAASYNEQFF. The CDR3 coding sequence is TGTGCCTGGAGTGCCCTGAGAGCGGCATCCTACAATGAGCAGTTCTTC.

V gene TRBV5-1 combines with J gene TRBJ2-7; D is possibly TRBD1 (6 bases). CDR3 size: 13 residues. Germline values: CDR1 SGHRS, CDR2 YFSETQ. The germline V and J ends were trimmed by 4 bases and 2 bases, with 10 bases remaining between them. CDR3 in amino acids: CASSRRQAYEQYF. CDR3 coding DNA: TGCGCCAGCAGCCGACGACAGGCCTACGAGCAGTACTTC.

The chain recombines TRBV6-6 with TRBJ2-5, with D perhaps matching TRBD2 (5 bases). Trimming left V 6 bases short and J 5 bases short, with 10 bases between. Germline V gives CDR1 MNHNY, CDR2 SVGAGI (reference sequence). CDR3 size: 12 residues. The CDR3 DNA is TGTGCCAGCAGAAGGACTGAGGAGACCCAGTACTTC. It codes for CASRRTEETQYF.

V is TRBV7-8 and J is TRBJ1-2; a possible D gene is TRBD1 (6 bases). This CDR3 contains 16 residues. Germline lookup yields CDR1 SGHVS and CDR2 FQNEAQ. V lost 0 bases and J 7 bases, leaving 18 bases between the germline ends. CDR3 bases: TGTGCCAGCAGCTTAGCGGTTTCAGGGGTTTGGTTTGGCTACACCTTC. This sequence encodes CASSLAVSGVWFGYTF.

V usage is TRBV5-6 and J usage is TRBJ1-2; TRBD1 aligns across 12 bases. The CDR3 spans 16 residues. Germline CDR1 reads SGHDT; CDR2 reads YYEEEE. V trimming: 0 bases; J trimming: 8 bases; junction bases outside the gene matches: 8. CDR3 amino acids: CASSLARDRGREGYTF. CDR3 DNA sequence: TGTGCCAGCAGCTTGGCCCGGGACAGGGGGCGCGAGGGCTACACCTTC.

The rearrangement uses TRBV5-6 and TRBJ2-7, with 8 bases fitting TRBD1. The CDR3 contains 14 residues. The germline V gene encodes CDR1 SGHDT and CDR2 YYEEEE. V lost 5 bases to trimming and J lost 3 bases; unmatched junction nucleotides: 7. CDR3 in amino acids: CASSPGGQGYEQYF. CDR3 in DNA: TGTGCCAGCAGTCCCGGCGGACAGGGCTACGAGCAGTACTTC.

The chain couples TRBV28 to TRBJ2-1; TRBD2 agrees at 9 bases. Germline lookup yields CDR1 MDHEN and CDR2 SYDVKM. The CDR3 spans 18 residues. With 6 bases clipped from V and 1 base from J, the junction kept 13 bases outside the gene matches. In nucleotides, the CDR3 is TGTGCCAGCAGCTTCGACCTTAGCGGGAGAGGGTCCTACAATGAGCAGTTCTTC. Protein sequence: CASSFDLSGRGSYNEQFF.

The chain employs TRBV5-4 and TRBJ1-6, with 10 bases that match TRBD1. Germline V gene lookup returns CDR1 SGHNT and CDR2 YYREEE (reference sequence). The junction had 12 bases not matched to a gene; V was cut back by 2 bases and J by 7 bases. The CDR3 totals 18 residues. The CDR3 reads CASSLSRTGGRRNSPLHF. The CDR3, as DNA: TGTGCCAGCAGCTTATCTCGGACAGGGGGTCGTCGGAATTCACCCCTCCACTTT. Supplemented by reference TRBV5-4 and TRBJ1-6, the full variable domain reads ETGVTQSPTHLIKTRGQQVTLRCSSQSGHNTVSWYQQALGQGPQFIFQYYREEENGRGNFPPRFSGLQFPNYSSELNVNALELDDSALYLCASSLSRTGGRRNSPLHFGNGTRLTVT.

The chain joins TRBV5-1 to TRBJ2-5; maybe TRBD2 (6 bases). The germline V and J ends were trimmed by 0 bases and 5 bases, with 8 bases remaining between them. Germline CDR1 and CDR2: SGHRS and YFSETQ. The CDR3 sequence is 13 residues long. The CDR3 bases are TGCGCCAGCAGCTTGGCCAGCGGGGAGACCCAGTACTTC. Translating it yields CASSLASGETQYF.

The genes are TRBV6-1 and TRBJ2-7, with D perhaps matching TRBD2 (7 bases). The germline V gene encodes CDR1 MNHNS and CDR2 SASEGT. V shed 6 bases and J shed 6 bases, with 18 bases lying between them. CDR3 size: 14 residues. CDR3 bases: TGTGCCAGCAGGCCAAGGGGGGGCGCCCCCGAGCAGTACTTC. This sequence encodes CASRPRGGAPEQYF.